These T cell receptor beta chains were read from a single sample in a study of T cells after yellow fever vaccination. TCRdb fed the 5' RACE reads into MiXCR, producing one record per CDR3 protein. The sample carries fewer than 500,000 distinct CDR3 sequences, under 20% recorded once. Sequencing was performed on PBMCs, taken before the yellow fever booster vaccination. These receptors all come from a man aged 18 to 29 who received the YFV17D yellow fever vaccine. Each CDR3 is given with its conserved first and last residue. Each record gives: CDR3 protein, CDR3 DNA, J gene, clone size, V gene, D gene. The D gene is left open where the match is weak. The size field is filled for only some rows; it gives once, few, many or a size class.

cdr3_aa: CASSLEVGFYGYTF; cdr3_nt: TGTGCCAGCAGCTTAGAGGTGGGCTTCTATGGCTACACCTTC; j_call: TRBJ1-2; clone_size: few; v_call: TRBV11-2; d_call: .
cdr3_aa: CASNTGLAGTDTQYF; cdr3_nt: TGTGCCAGCAACACCGGACTAGCGGGGACAGATACGCAGTATTTT; j_call: TRBJ2-3; clone_size: few; v_call: TRBV12-3/TRBV12-4; d_call: TRBD2
cdr3_aa: CASSLIPGETQYF; cdr3_nt: TGCGCCAGCAGCCTCATCCCAGGGGAGACCCAGTACTTC; j_call: TRBJ2-5; clone_size: few; v_call: TRBV5-1; d_call: .
cdr3_aa: CASSVGGGSVSYNEQFF; cdr3_nt: TGTGCCAGCAGCGTAGGCGGGGGGAGCGTGTCCTACAATGAGCAGTTCTTC; j_call: TRBJ2-1; clone_size: few; v_call: TRBV9; d_call: TRBD2
cdr3_aa: CASTRSDGYEQYF; cdr3_nt: TGTGCCAGCACCAGATCGGACGGCTACGAGCAGTACTTC; j_call: TRBJ2-7; clone_size: many; v_call: TRBV2; d_call: .
cdr3_aa: CASSYGPWETQYF; cdr3_nt: TGTGCCAGCAGTTACGGGCCCTGGGAGACCCAGTACTTC; j_call: TRBJ2-5; clone_size: .; v_call: TRBV6-2/TRBV6-3; d_call: .
cdr3_aa: CASSFSDRFTDTQYF; cdr3_nt: TGCGCCAGCAGCTTCTCGGACAGGTTCACAGATACGCAGTATTTT; j_call: TRBJ2-3; clone_size: few; v_call: TRBV5-1; d_call: TRBD1
cdr3_aa: CASGVQGSDEQFF; cdr3_nt: TGTGCCAGTGGAGTCCAGGGGTCGGATGAGCAGTTCTTC; j_call: TRBJ2-1; clone_size: .; v_call: TRBV6-1; d_call: .
cdr3_aa: CSAGTDGNTIYF; cdr3_nt: TGCAGCGCCGGGACCGATGGAAACACCATATATTTT; j_call: TRBJ1-3; clone_size: few; v_call: TRBV29-1; d_call: .
cdr3_aa: CASSQEVGMNTEAFF; cdr3_nt: TGCGCCAGCAGCCAGGAGGTGGGAATGAACACTGAAGCTTTCTTT; j_call: TRBJ1-1; clone_size: few; v_call: TRBV4-1; d_call: .
cdr3_aa: CASRGGASDTQYF; cdr3_nt: TGTGCCAGCAGGGGGGGCGCCTCAGATACGCAGTATTTT; j_call: TRBJ2-3; clone_size: .; v_call: TRBV7-2; d_call: .
cdr3_aa: CASSPSQGMNTEAFF; cdr3_nt: TGTGCCAGCTCACCATCTCAGGGCATGAACACTGAAGCTTTCTTT; j_call: TRBJ1-1; clone_size: .; v_call: TRBV18; d_call: .
cdr3_aa: CASSSTSGGYNEQFF; cdr3_nt: TGTGCCAGCAGCTCTACTAGCGGGGGCTACAATGAGCAGTTCTTC; j_call: TRBJ2-1; clone_size: many; v_call: TRBV7-3; d_call: TRBD2
cdr3_aa: CASSSPSGTVYGYTF; cdr3_nt: TGTGCCAGCAGTTCTCCCTCCGGGACAGTCTATGGCTACACCTTC; j_call: TRBJ1-2; clone_size: few; v_call: TRBV12-3/TRBV12-4; d_call: TRBD1
cdr3_aa: CASTLAGAGDEQFF; cdr3_nt: TGTGCCAGCACCCTAGCGGGGGCTGGGGATGAGCAGTTCTTC; j_call: TRBJ2-1; clone_size: few; v_call: TRBV27; d_call: TRBD2
cdr3_aa: CASSVKGDRNTEAFF; cdr3_nt: TGTGCCAGCAGTGTGAAGGGGGATCGGAACACTGAAGCTTTCTTT; j_call: TRBJ1-1; clone_size: .; v_call: TRBV27; d_call: .
cdr3_aa: CASSQGVWQGGEKLFF; cdr3_nt: TGTGCCAGCAGCCAAGGGGTCTGGCAGGGCGGTGAAAAACTGTTTTTT; j_call: TRBJ1-4; clone_size: .; v_call: TRBV4-2; d_call: .
cdr3_aa: CASSLGSVAETQYF; cdr3_nt: TGTGCCAGCAGCTTAGGATCCGTTGCGGAGACCCAGTACTTC; j_call: TRBJ2-5; clone_size: few; v_call: TRBV7-6; d_call: .
cdr3_aa: CASSYFGQGNGYTF; cdr3_nt: TGTGCCAGCAGTTACTTCGGACAGGGGAATGGCTACACCTTC; j_call: TRBJ1-2; clone_size: .; v_call: TRBV6-5; d_call: TRBD1
cdr3_aa: CASSPGGLAASVAQYF; cdr3_nt: TGTGCCAGCAGCCCTGGCGGCCTAGCGGCTTCCGTAGCCCAGTACTTC; j_call: TRBJ2-5; clone_size: few; v_call: TRBV7-2; d_call: TRBD2
cdr3_aa: CASSLITGRDTQYF; cdr3_nt: TGTGCCAGCAGCTTAATTACGGGTAGGGATACGCAGTATTTT; j_call: TRBJ2-3; clone_size: few; v_call: TRBV7-2; d_call: .
cdr3_aa: CASSLRGVYNEQFF; cdr3_nt: TGTGCCAGCAGCTTACGAGGGGTCTACAATGAGCAGTTCTTC; j_call: TRBJ2-1; clone_size: many; v_call: TRBV7-8; d_call: .
cdr3_aa: CASSLSYQETRYF; cdr3_nt: TGTGCCAGCAGCTTGTCTTACCAAGAGACCCGGTACTTC; j_call: TRBJ2-5; clone_size: few; v_call: TRBV5-4; d_call: .
cdr3_aa: CASSLAKGLQETQYF; cdr3_nt: TGTGCCAGCAGTTTAGCTAAGGGTCTACAAGAGACCCAGTACTTC; j_call: TRBJ2-5; clone_size: .; v_call: TRBV28; d_call: .
cdr3_aa: CASSEPGQGAGEQYF; cdr3_nt: TGTGCCAGCAGCGAACCGGGACAGGGGGCTGGGGAGCAGTACTTC; j_call: TRBJ2-7; clone_size: few; v_call: TRBV7-6; d_call: TRBD1
cdr3_aa: CASSPRSPGTGVNEQFF; cdr3_nt: TGTGCCAGCAGCCCTCGAAGCCCCGGGACAGGGGTGAATGAGCAGTTCTTC; j_call: TRBJ2-1; clone_size: few; v_call: TRBV9; d_call: TRBD1
cdr3_aa: CASSLAMVGGQETQYF; cdr3_nt: TGTGCCAGCAGCTTAGCCATGGTCGGTGGCCAAGAGACCCAGTACTTC; j_call: TRBJ2-5; clone_size: .; v_call: TRBV7-2; d_call: .
cdr3_aa: CASSQGTGGANTGELFF; cdr3_nt: TGCGCCAGCAGCCAAGGAACAGGGGGCGCAAACACCGGGGAGCTGTTTTTT; j_call: TRBJ2-2; clone_size: many; v_call: TRBV4-3; d_call: TRBD1
cdr3_aa: CSARPHGGADEQYF; cdr3_nt: TGCAGTGCCCGACCCCACGGGGGGGCAGACGAGCAGTACTTC; j_call: TRBJ2-7; clone_size: .; v_call: TRBV20-1; d_call: TRBD2
cdr3_aa: CASSFGQVNTEAFF; cdr3_nt: TGTGCCAGCAGTTTCGGACAGGTGAACACTGAAGCTTTCTTT; j_call: TRBJ1-1; clone_size: few; v_call: TRBV12-3/TRBV12-4; d_call: TRBD1
cdr3_aa: CATSAGTGWMGGGYNEQFF; cdr3_nt: TGTGCCACCAGTGCTGGGACGGGTTGGATGGGGGGGGGCTACAATGAGCAGTTCTTC; j_call: TRBJ2-1; clone_size: .; v_call: TRBV24-1; d_call: TRBD2
cdr3_aa: CASSLHSGAIGKDTQYF; cdr3_nt: TGTGCCAGCAGCCTACACTCAGGGGCGATTGGCAAAGATACGCAGTATTTT; j_call: TRBJ2-3; clone_size: .; v_call: TRBV7-9; d_call: .
cdr3_aa: CASSLVAGDYGHTF; cdr3_nt: TGTGCCAGCAGCTTAGTGGCGGGAGACTATGGCCACACCTTC; j_call: TRBJ1-2; clone_size: .; v_call: TRBV11-2; d_call: .
cdr3_aa: CASSTYSGGLVF; cdr3_nt: TGTGCCAGCAGTACCTACTCAGGGGGGTTGGTCTTC; j_call: TRBJ1-2; clone_size: many; v_call: TRBV12-3/TRBV12-4; d_call: TRBD1
cdr3_aa: CASSPSGPWGTEAFF; cdr3_nt: TGCGCCAGCAGCCCATCCGGACCCTGGGGCACTGAAGCTTTCTTT; j_call: TRBJ1-1; clone_size: few; v_call: TRBV4-3; d_call: .
cdr3_aa: CASSIFPGAVQETQYF; cdr3_nt: TGTGCCAGTAGTATTTTCCCGGGGGCGGTGCAAGAGACCCAGTACTTC; j_call: TRBJ2-5; clone_size: .; v_call: TRBV19; d_call: .
cdr3_aa: CATSDASGGSGELFF; cdr3_nt: TGTGCCACCAGTGATGCGTCTGGGGGGTCCGGGGAGCTGTTTTTT; j_call: TRBJ2-2; clone_size: .; v_call: TRBV24-1; d_call: .
cdr3_aa: CSARQGDNSPLHF; cdr3_nt: TGCAGTGCTCGACAGGGGGATAATTCACCCCTCCACTTT; j_call: TRBJ1-6; clone_size: few; v_call: TRBV20-1; d_call: TRBD1
cdr3_aa: CASSLERAPYEQYF; cdr3_nt: TGTGCCAGCAGCTTGGAAAGGGCTCCCTACGAGCAGTACTTC; j_call: TRBJ2-7; clone_size: .; v_call: TRBV5-5; d_call: .
cdr3_aa: CAISEEGVYEQYF; cdr3_nt: TGTGCCATCAGTGAGGAGGGTGTGTACGAGCAGTACTTC; j_call: TRBJ2-7; clone_size: few; v_call: TRBV10-3; d_call: .
cdr3_aa: CASSVDSNSGNTIYF; cdr3_nt: TGTGCCAGCAGCGTAGACAGCAACTCTGGAAACACCATATATTTT; j_call: TRBJ1-3; clone_size: .; v_call: TRBV9; d_call: .
cdr3_aa: CASSQDNVGYEQYF; cdr3_nt: TGTGCCAGCAGCCAAGACAACGTTGGCTACGAGCAGTACTTC; j_call: TRBJ2-7; clone_size: few; v_call: TRBV3-1; d_call: .